The next 28 T cell receptor beta chains were all read from a single sample in a study of shared clonotypes between healthy human individuals. This table comes from immunoSEQ multiplex PCR, and its TCRdb copy is limited to in-frame clones, with some not included. The sample carries hundreds of thousands of clones, about 80% recorded once. The sample consisted of memory CD4+ T cells sorted from blood. Subset reported: CD45RA-negative fraction. The receptor source for this set is a woman aged 25-40 years in good health.

V gene TRBV7-9 combines with J gene TRBJ2-1, with 11 bases fitting TRBD1. The CDR3 has 16 residues. V dropped 5 bases and J dropped 5; count of bases not matched to a gene: 8. Germline V gene data show CDR1 as SEHNR and CDR2 as FQNEAQ (reference sequence). In DNA, the CDR3 is TGTGCCAGCAGCCTAACCGGACAGGGGGCGCACAATGAGCAGTTCTTC. Its translation is CASSLTGQGAHNEQFF. Complete variable domain (other parts from reference TRBV7-9 and TRBJ2-1): DTGVSQNPRHKITKRGQNVTFRCDPISEHNRLYWYRQTLGQGPEFLTYFQNEAQLEKSRLLSDRFSAERPKGSFSTLEIQRTEQGDSAMYLCASSLTGQGAHNEQFFGPGTRLTVL.

The chain has TRBV23-1 and TRBJ2-5; no definite D call. TRBV23-1 counts as an open reading frame of uncertain function. Trimming removed 3 bases from V and 5 bases from J, with 16 bases in between. There are 15 residues in the CDR3. The CDR3 sequence: CASSHSDRREETQYF. The CDR3 DNA is TGCGCCAGCAGTCATTCAGACCGGAGAGAGGAGACCCAGTACTTC.

This clone appeared many times. The rearrangement links TRBV27 to TRBJ2-7, with TRBD2 matching 13 bases. The CDR3 is made up of 17 amino acids. CDR1 is MNHEY and CDR2 is SMNVEV in the germline V gene (reference sequence). The V gene end was trimmed by 7 bases and the J gene end by 3 bases; junction bases not matched to a gene: 12. The CDR3 DNA reads as TGTGCCAGCATTACGGGACTAGCGGGATCACAAGGCTACGAGCAGTACTTC. Amino acid sequence: CASITGLAGSQGYEQYF.

V and J are TRBV10-2 and TRBJ1-3; the D is unclear. Germline assignment: CDR1 WSHSY and CDR2 SAAADI. The CDR3 extends over 14 amino acids. With 8 bases removed from V and 1 base from J, the gap between germline ends came to 12 bases. CDR3 amino acids: CASSLPGSGNTIYF. CDR3 nucleotides: TGCGCCAGCTCCCTCCCGGGGTCTGGAAACACCATATATTTT.

The rearrangement joins TRBV20-1 to TRBJ2-7, with D hard to call. This CDR3 has 11 residues. V shed 5 bases and J shed 4 bases, with 9 bases lying between them. Germline CDR1 and CDR2: DFQATT and SNEGSKA (reference sequence). The CDR3 bases are TGCAGTGCTGCTGACGGGTACGAGCAGTACTTC. Residues: CSAADGYEQYF.

The chain is built from TRBV5-1 and TRBJ1-1; D is possibly TRBD1 (6 bases). The V end lost 0 bases, the J end lost 4 bases, and 16 bases lay between the germline ends. The CDR3 extends over 16 amino acids. CDR1 SGHRS and CDR2 YFSETQ come from the germline V gene. The CDR3 here is CASSLASRKGGTEAFF. As DNA, the CDR3 is TGCGCCAGCAGCTTGGCCTCAAGAAAGGGGGGCACTGAAGCTTTCTTT.

This chain uses TRBV2 with TRBJ2-7; the match to TRBD2 covers 9 bases. The CDR3 is 14 amino acids. V lost 7 bases and J lost 5; bases outside the gene matches: 9. Germline CDR1 SNHLY, CDR2 FYNNEI. CDR3 amino acids: CASKTGTSIDEQYF. The CDR3 DNA is TGTGCCAGCAAGACCGGGACTAGCATAGACGAGCAGTACTTC.

The CDR3 coding sequence is TGTGCCAGCACATTCGAGCGGGGCTACGAGCAGTACTTC. It codes for CASTFERGYEQYF. This rearrangement joins TRBV11-2 to TRBJ2-7, with 7 bases identical to TRBD2. The CDR3 spans 13 residues. The ends lost 7 bases at V and 3 bases at J; junction bases unmatched: 6. Germline V gives CDR1 SGHAT, CDR2 FQNNGV.

V is TRBV5-1 and J is TRBJ2-7; 7 nucleotides match TRBD2. Germline assignment: CDR1 SGHRS and CDR2 YFSETQ. The V and J ends lost 4 bases and 7 bases, in that order; junction bases with no gene match: 14. The CDR3 has 15 residues. In DNA, the CDR3 is TGCGCCAGCAGCCCCGTTGCGGGAGTAGGGCTTGAGCAGTACTTC. Translation: CASSPVAGVGLEQYF.

The chain joins TRBV12-1 to TRBJ2-1; the table gives TRBD2 as D, unverified against the DNA. TRBV12-1 is designated a pseudogene. The CDR3 loop spans 14 amino acids. This chain's CDR3 is CASSFDYRGDEQFF. CDR3 sequence (DNA): TGTGCCAGCAGCTTTGACTATAGAGGCGATGAGCAGTTCTTC.

CDR3 coding DNA: TGCGCCAGCAGCTCGACACTAAGCGGGAGGGCCTACGAGCAGTACTTC. It yields the protein CASSSTLSGRAYEQYF. This rearrangement joins TRBV5-1 to TRBJ2-7; 10 nucleotides match TRBD2. V lost 3 bases, J lost 2 bases, and 8 bases stayed unmatched. The CDR3 contains 16 residues. Looked up from germline, CDR1 is SGHRS and CDR2 is YFSETQ.

This clone appeared once. V gene TRBV2 combines with J gene TRBJ2-1, with D perhaps matching TRBD1 (6 bases). Germline V gene data show CDR1 as SNHLY and CDR2 as FYNNEI. The CDR3 has 13 amino acids. The germline V and J ends were trimmed by 7 bases and 8 bases, with 15 bases remaining between them. The CDR3 nucleotides are TGTGCCAGCAAGGACAGAGCATTAGATGAGCAGTTCTTC. Translated, it gives CASKDRALDEQFF.

The rearrangement uses TRBV5-1 and TRBJ1-1; 7 bases agree with TRBD1. V lost 7 bases to trimming and J lost 5 bases; unmatched junction nucleotides: 11. Germline values: CDR1 SGHRS, CDR2 YFSETQ. The CDR3 length is 14 residues. This CDR3 reads CASRNRGSGTEAFF. The CDR3 region has the DNA TGCGCCAGCCGCAACAGGGGATCGGGAACTGAAGCTTTCTTT.

The V and J genes are TRBV6-1 and TRBJ2-5; D perhaps matches TRBD1 (6 bases). The V end was cut by 1 base, the J end by 2 bases, with 14 bases between. CDR3 length: 16 amino acids. The germline V gene encodes CDR1 MNHNS and CDR2 SASEGT. This CDR3 is CASSEVLSRGQETQYF. The CDR3 nucleotides read TGTGCCAGCAGTGAAGTCTTATCCAGGGGACAAGAGACCCAGTACTTC.

The chain links TRBV30 to TRBJ2-1; a weak D match, TRBD1 (6 bases). CDR3 length: 14 residues. V was clipped by 7 bases and J by 1 base, with 14 bases between them. Germline V lookup: CDR1 GTSNPN, CDR2 SVGIG (reference sequence). The CDR3 loop reads CAFSERGSYNEQFF. The CDR3 nucleotides read TGTGCCTTCTCCGAGAGGGGGTCCTACAATGAGCAGTTCTTC.

J is TRBJ2-3 and V is TRBV2; 9 bases fit TRBD1. The V gene end was trimmed by 7 bases and the J gene end by 4 bases; junction bases not matched to a gene: 6. From germline, CDR1 is SNHLY and CDR2 FYNNEI. The CDR3 consists of 14 residues. CDR3 coding DNA: TGTGCCAGCACGGGACAGGGCCGGGCAGATACGCAGTATTTT. It is translated as CASTGQGRADTQYF.

V and J are TRBV2 and TRBJ1-5; no firm D call. V gave up 7 bases and J gave up 9 bases, with 16 bases separating them. CDR3 size: 13 residues. Germline V gives CDR1 SNHLY, CDR2 FYNNEI. For the CDR3, the DNA is TGTGCCAGCAAAGCCTCCATTATTCGGCCCCAGCATTTT. It specifies CASKASIIRPQHF.

The rearrangement joins TRBV28 to TRBJ1-2; D remains ambiguous. Germline V CDR1 and CDR2: MDHEN, SYDVKM. Trimming stripped 3 bases from V and 0 bases from J, with 11 bases between. The CDR3 is 15 amino acids. The CDR3 reads CASSFYRVTNYGYTF. Here the CDR3 DNA reads TGTGCCAGCAGTTTCTACAGAGTTACTAACTATGGCTACACCTTC.

The chain employs TRBV4-1 and TRBJ2-7, with D possibly TRBD2 on 6 matching bases. V shed 4 bases and J shed 2 bases, with 15 bases lying between them. This CDR3 is 15 amino acids long. Germline loops: CDR1 MGHRA, CDR2 YSYEKL. The CDR3 here is CASSPFAGTPYEQYF. The CDR3 DNA follows: TGCGCCAGCAGCCCCTTTGCGGGAACCCCCTACGAGCAGTACTTC.

A word on this clone: Mismatch with germline at one junction end may stem from a read error. The sample has other DNA sequences that encode this CDR3 too. The rearrangement links TRBV11-2 to TRBJ1-2; D not certain. The CDR3 spans 13 residues. Germline CDR1 reads SGHAT; CDR2 reads FQNNGV. In DNA form, the CDR3 reads TGTGCCAGCAGCCTAGATTACCGCTATGGCTACACCTTC. Protein sequence: CASSLDYRYGYTF.

The CDR3 DNA reads TGTGCTAGTGGTTTGACACGGACTAGCGGGAGCTTCTACAATGAGCAGTTCTTC. This translates into CASGLTRTSGSFYNEQFF. The chain joins TRBV12-5 to TRBJ2-1, with 13 bases matching TRBD2. The germline CDR1 and CDR2 sequences are LGHNT and FRNRAP. CDR3 length: 18 amino acids. J was trimmed by 3 bases and V by 2 bases; bases with no gene match: 7.

The rearrangement uses TRBV2 and TRBJ1-2; 7 positions match TRBD1. This CDR3 has 15 residues. V shed 6 bases and J 1 base; nucleotides not matched to a gene: 8. Germline CDR1 is SNHLY and CDR2 is FYNNEI. The CDR3 protein is CASRDRKNFNYGYTF. Written as DNA, the CDR3 is TGTGCCAGCAGGGACAGGAAAAACTTTAACTATGGCTACACCTTC.

This chain joins TRBV5-1 and TRBJ2-3; D remains ambiguous. Germline V CDR1 and CDR2: SGHRS, YFSETQ. The V end was cut by 5 bases, the J end by 1 base, with 5 bases between. This CDR3 has 12 amino acids. The CDR3 region is CASRWGTDTQYF. CDR3 coding DNA: TGCGCCAGCAGGTGGGGCACAGATACGCAGTATTTT.

This chain links TRBV6-1 with TRBJ2-2, with D perhaps TRBD1 (6 bases). The CDR3 runs 14 residues. Deletions cut 3 bases from V and 5 bases from J, with 10 bases between. CDR1 is MNHNS and CDR2 is SASEGT in the germline V gene. DNA of the CDR3: TGTGCCAGCAGTGACTTCCAGGGGACCGGGGAGCTGTTTTTT. Its translation: CASSDFQGTGELFF.

At least ten counts were recorded for this clone. V is TRBV30 and J is TRBJ1-5, with TRBD1 as a possible D gene (5 bases). The germline V and J ends were trimmed by 5 bases and 11 bases, with 13 bases remaining between them. There are 11 residues in the CDR3. CDR1 and CDR2 (germline): GTSNPN, SVGIG (reference sequence). This CDR3 reads CAWGDGRTQHF. CDR3 nucleotides: TGTGCCTGGGGGGACGGCCGGACCCAGCATTTT. Based on the CDR3 plus reference TRBV30 and TRBJ1-5, the full variable domain is SQTIHQWPATLVQPVGSPLSLECTVEGTSNPNLYWYRQAAGRGLQLLFYSVGIGQISSEVPQNLSASRPQDRQFILSSKKLLLSDSGFYLCAWGDGRTQHFGDGTRLSIL.

V is TRBV11-2 and J is TRBJ2-2; maybe TRBD1 (6 bases). The ends were cut back, 6 bases at V and 6 bases at J, with 17 bases in the middle. This CDR3 contains 15 residues. CDR1 is SGHAT and CDR2 is FQNNGV in the germline V gene. CDR3: CASRPIQGRAGELFF. The CDR3 DNA reads as TGTGCCAGCAGACCAATCCAGGGGCGGGCCGGGGAGCTGTTTTTT.

The chain recombines TRBV5-4 with TRBJ1-2; 7 bases line up with TRBD1. From germline, CDR1 is SGHNT and CDR2 YYREEE (reference sequence). V shed 4 bases and J 4 bases; nucleotides not matched to a gene: 10. The CDR3 is made up of 15 amino acids. DNA of the CDR3: TGTGCCAGCAGCCAGGGGGGGCAAGCCGCCTATGGCTACACCTTC. Translating gives CASSQGGQAAYGYTF. Using reference TRBV5-4 and TRBJ1-2 for the parts outside the CDR3, the full variable domain is ETGVTQSPTHLIKTRGQQVTLRCSSQSGHNTVSWYQQALGQGPQFIFQYYREEENGRGNFPPRFSGLQFPNYSSELNVNALELDDSALYLCASSQGGQAAYGYTFGSGTRLTVV.

This clone was observed a single time. The V call is TRBV10-3, the J call TRBJ1-1; TRBD1 might be the D (5 bases). This CDR3 region has 13 residues. Trimming left V 6 bases short and J 2 bases short, with 10 bases between. Germline assignment: CDR1 ENHRY and CDR2 SYGVKD. This chain's CDR3 is CAISRALNTEAFF. The CDR3 coding sequence is TGTGCCATCAGCAGGGCACTTAACACTGAAGCTTTCTTT.